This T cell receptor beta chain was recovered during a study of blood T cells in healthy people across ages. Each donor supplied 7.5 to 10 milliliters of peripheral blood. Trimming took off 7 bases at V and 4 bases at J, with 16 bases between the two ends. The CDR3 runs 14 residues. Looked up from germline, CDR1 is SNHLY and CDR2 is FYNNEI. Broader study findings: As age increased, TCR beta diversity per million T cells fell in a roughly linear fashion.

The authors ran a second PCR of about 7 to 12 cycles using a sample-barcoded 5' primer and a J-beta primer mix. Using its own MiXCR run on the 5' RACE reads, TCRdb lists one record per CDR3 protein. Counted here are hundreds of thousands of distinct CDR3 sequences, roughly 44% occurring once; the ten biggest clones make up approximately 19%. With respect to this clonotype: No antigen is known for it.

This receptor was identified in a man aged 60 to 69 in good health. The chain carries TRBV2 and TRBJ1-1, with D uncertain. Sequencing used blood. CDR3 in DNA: TGTGCCAGCACCCAGTCCACTTGGGGCACTGAAGCTTTCTTT. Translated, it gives CASTQSTWGTEAFF. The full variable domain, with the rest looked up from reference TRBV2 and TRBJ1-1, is EPEVTQTPSHQVTQMGQEVILRCVPISNHLYFYWYRQILGQKVEFLVSFYNNEISEKSEIFDDQFSVERPDGSNFTLKIRSTKLEDSAMYFCASTQSTWGTEAFFGQGTRLTVV.